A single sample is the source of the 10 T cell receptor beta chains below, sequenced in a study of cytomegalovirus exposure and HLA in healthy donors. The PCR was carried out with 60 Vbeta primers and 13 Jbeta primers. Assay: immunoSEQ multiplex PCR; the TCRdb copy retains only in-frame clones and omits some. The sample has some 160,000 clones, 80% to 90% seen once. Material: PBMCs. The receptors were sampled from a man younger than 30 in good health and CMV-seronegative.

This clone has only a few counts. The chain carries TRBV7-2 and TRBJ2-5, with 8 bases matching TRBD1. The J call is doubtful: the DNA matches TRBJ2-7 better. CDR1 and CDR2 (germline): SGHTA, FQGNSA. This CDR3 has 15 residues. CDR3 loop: CASSLDRDFPYEQYF. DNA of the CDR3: TGTGCCAGCAGCTTGGACAGGGACTTCCCCTACGAGCAGTACTTC.

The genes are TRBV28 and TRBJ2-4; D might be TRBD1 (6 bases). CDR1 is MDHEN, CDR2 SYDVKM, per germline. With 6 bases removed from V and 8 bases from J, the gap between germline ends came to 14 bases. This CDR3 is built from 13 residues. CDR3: CASRGTGHDIQYF. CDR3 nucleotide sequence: TGTGCCAGCAGGGGTACAGGGCATGACATTCAGTACTTC.

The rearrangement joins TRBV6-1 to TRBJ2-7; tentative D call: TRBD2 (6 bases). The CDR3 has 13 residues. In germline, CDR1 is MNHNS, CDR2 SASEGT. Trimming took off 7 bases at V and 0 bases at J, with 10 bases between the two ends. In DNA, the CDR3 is TGTGCCAGCAAGGAGGGGAGCTCCTACGAGCAGTACTTC. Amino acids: CASKEGSSYEQYF.

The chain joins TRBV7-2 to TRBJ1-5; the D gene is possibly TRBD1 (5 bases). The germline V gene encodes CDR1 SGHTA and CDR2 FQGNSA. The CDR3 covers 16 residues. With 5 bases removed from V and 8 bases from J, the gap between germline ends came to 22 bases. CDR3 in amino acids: CASSPRGSSGGEPQHF. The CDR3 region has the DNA TGTGCCAGCAGCCCCAGAGGGAGTTCGGGAGGGGAGCCCCAGCATTTT. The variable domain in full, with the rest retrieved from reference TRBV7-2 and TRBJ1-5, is GAGVSQSPSNKVTEKGKDVELRCDPISGHTALYWYRQSLGQGLEFLIYFQGNSAPDKSGLPSDRFSAERTGGSVSTLTIQRTQQEDSAVYLCASSPRGSSGGEPQHFGDGTRLSIL.

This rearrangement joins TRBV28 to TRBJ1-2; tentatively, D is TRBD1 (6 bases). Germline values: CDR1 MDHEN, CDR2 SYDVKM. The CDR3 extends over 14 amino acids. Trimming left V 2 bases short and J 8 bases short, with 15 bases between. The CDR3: CASSLDRPVGGYTF. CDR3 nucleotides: TGTGCCAGCAGTTTAGACAGGCCGGTGGGAGGCTACACCTTC.

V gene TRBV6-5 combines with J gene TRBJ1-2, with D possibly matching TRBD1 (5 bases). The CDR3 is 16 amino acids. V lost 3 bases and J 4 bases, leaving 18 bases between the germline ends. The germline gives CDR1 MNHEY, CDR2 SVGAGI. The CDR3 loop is CASSYYGGASLYGYTF. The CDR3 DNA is TGTGCCAGCAGTTATTATGGTGGGGCATCCCTCTATGGCTACACCTTC.

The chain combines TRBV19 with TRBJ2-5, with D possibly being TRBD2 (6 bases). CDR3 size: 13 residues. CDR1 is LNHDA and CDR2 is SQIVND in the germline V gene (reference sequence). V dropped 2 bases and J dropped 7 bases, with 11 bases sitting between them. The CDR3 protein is CASSIRRGRTQYF. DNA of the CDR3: TGTGCCAGTAGTATAAGGAGGGGACGGACCCAGTACTTC.

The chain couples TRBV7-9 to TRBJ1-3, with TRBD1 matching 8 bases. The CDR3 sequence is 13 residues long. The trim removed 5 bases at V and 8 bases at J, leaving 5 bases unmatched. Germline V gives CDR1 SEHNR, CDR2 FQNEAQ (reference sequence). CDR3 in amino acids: CASSPGTGYTIYF. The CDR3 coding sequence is TGTGCCAGCAGCCCGGGGACAGGCTACACCATATATTTT.

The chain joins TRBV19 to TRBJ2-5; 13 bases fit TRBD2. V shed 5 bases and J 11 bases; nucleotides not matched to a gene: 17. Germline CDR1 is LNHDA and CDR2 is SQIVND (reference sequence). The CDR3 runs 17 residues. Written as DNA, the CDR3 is TGTGCCAGTAGTCCCAGAGGACTAGCGGGAGTTGGTGCGGAGCAGTACTTC. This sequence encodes CASSPRGLAGVGAEQYF.

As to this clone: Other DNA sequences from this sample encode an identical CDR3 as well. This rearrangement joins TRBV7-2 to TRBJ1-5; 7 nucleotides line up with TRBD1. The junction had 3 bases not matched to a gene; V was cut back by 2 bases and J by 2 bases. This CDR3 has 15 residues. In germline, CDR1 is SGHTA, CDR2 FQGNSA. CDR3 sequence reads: CASSLRGQGNQPQHF. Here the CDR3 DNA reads TGTGCCAGCAGCTTAAGGGGGCAAGGCAATCAGCCCCAGCATTTT.